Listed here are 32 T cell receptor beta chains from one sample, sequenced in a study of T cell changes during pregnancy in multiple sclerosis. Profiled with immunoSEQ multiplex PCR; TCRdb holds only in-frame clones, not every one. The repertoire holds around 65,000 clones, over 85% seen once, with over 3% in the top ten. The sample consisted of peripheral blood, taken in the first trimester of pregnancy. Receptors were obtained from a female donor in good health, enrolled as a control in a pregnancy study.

CDR3 sequence (DNA): TGTGCCAGCAGCCAAGGACAGGGGTCGGACTATGGCTACACCTTC. Encoded protein: CASSQGQGSDYGYTF. This rearrangement joins TRBV4-2 to TRBJ1-2, with 8 nucleotides matching TRBD1. This CDR3 has 15 amino acids. CDR1 and CDR2 (germline): LGHNA, YNFKEQ. Losses at the gene ends were 1 base for V and 3 bases for J; bases not matched to a gene: 4.

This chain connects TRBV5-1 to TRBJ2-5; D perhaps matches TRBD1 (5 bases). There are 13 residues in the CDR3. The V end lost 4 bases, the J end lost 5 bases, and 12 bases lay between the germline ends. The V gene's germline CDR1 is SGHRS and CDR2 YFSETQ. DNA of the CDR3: TGCGCCAGCAGCAAGGGGTCTGGGGAGACCCAGTACTTC. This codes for CASSKGSGETQYF.

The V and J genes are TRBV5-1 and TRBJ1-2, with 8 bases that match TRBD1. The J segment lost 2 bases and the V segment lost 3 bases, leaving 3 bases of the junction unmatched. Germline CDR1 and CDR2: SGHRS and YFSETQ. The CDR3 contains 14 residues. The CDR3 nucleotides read TGCGCCAGCAGCTGGTGGACAGGGAACTATGGCTACACCTTC. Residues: CASSWWTGNYGYTF.

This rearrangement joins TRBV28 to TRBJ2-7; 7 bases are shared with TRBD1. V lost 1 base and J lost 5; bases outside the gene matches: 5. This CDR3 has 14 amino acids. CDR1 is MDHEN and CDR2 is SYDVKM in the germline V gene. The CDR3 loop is CASSLLYRGDEQYF. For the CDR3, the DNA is TGTGCCAGCAGTTTATTATACAGGGGCGACGAGCAGTACTTC.

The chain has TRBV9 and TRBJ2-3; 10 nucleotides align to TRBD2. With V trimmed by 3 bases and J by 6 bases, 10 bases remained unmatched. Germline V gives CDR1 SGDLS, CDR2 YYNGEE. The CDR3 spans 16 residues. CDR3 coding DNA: TGTGCCAGCAGCGGAACTAGCGGGATGGGGGGCGATACGCAGTATTTT. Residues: CASSGTSGMGGDTQYF. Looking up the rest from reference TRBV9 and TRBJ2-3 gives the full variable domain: DSGVTQTPKHLITATGQRVTLRCSPRSGDLSVYWYQQSLDQGLQFLIQYYNGEERAKGNILERFSAQQFPDLHSELNLSSLELGDSALYFCASSGTSGMGGDTQYFGPGTRLTVL.

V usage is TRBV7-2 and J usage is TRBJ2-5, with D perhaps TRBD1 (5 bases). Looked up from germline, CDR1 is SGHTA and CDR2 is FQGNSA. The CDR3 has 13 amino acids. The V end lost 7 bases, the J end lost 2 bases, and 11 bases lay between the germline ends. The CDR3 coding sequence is TGTGCCAGCAACAGGTACCAACAAGAGACCCAGTACTTC. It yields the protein CASNRYQQETQYF.

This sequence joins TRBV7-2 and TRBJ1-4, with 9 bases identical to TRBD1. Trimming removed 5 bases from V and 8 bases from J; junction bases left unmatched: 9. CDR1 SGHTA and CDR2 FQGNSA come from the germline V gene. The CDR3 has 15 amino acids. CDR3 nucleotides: TGTGCCAGCAGCCCAAGGGGACAGGGTGCCGAAAAACTGTTTTTT. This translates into CASSPRGQGAEKLFF.

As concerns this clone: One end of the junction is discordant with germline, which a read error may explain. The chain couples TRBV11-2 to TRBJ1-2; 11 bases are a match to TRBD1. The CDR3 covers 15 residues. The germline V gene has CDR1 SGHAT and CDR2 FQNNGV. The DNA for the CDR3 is TGTGCCAGCAGCACTGGACAGGGGGCTAAATATGGCTACACCTTC. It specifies CASSTGQGAKYGYTF.

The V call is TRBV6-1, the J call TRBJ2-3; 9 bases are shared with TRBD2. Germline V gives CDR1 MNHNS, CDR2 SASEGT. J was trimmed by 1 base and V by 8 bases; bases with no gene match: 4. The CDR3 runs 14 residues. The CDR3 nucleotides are TGTGCCAGCGGCAGGACTAGCGGCACAGATACGCAGTATTTT. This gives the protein CASGRTSGTDTQYF.

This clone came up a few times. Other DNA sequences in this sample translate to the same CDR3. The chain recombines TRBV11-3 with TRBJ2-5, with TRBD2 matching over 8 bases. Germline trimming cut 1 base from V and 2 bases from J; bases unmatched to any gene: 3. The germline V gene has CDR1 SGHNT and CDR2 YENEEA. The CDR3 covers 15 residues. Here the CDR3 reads CASSLGGTRQETQYF. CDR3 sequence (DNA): TGTGCCAGCAGCTTAGGGGGGACTAGACAAGAGACCCAGTACTTC.

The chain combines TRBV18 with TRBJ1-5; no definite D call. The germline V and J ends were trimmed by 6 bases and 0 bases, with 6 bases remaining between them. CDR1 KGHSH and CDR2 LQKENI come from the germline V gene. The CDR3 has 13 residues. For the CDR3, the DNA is TGTGCCAGCTCTCAGTATAGCAATCAGCCCCAGCATTTT. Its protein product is CASSQYSNQPQHF.

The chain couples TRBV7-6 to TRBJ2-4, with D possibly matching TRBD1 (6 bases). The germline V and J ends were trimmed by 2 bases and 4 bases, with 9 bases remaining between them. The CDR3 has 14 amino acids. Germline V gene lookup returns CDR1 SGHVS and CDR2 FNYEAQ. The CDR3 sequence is CASSLSGDKNIQYF. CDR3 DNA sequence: TGTGCCAGCAGCTTATCAGGGGATAAAAACATTCAGTACTTC.

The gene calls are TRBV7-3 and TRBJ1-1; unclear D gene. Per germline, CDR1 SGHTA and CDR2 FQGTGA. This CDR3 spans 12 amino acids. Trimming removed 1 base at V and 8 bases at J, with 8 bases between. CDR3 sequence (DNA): TGTGCCAGCAGCTTAAACGGCAGGGAAGCTTTCTTT. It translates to CASSLNGREAFF.

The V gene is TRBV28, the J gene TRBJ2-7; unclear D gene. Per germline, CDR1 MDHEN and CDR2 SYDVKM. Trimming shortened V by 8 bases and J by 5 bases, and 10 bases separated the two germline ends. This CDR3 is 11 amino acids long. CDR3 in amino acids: CASGGEDEQYF. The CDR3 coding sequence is TGTGCCAGCGGCGGAGAGGACGAGCAGTACTTC. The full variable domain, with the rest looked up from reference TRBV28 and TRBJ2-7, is DVKVTQSSRYLVKRTGEKVFLECVQDMDHENMFWYRQDPGLGLRLIYFSYDVKMKEKGDIPEGYSVSREKKERFSLILESASTNQTSMYLCASGGEDEQYFGPGTRLTVT.

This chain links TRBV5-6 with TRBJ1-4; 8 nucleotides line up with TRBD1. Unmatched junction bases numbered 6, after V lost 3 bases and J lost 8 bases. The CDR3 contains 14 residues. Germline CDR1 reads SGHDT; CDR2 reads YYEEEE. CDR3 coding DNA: TGTGCCAGCAGCTCCGGGACAGGAATAGAAAAACTGTTTTTT. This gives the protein CASSSGTGIEKLFF.

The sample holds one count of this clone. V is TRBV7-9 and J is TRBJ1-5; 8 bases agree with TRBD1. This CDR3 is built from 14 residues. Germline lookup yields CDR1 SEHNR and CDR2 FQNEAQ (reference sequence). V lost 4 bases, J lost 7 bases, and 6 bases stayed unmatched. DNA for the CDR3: TGTGCCAGCAGCTCTGACAGGGGAGAACAGCCCCAGCATTTT. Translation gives CASSSDRGEQPQHF.

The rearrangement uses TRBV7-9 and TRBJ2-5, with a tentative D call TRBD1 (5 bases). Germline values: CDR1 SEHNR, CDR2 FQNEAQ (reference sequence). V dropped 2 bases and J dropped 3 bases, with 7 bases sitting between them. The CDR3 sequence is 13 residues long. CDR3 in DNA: TGTGCCAGCAGCTTAATCAGGGAAGAGACCCAGTACTTC. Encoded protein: CASSLIREETQYF.

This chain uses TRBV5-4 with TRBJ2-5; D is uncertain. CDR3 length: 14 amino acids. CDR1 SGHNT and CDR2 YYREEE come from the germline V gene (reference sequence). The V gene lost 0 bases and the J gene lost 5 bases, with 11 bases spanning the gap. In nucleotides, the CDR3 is TGTGCCAGCAGCTTGGCCGAGGATTGGGAGACCCAGTACTTC. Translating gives CASSLAEDWETQYF.

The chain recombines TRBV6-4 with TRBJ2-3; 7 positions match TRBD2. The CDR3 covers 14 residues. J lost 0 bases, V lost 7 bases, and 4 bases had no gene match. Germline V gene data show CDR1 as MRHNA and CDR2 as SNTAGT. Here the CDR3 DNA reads TGTGCCAGCAAAGCGGGGCCGAGCACAGATACGCAGTATTTT. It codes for CASKAGPSTDTQYF.

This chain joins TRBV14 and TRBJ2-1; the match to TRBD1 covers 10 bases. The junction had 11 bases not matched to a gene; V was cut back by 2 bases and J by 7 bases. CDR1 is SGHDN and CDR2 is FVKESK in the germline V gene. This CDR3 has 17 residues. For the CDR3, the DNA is TGTGCCAGCAGCCAAAAACCGGGACAGGGGAGTTGGAATGAGCAGTTCTTC. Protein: CASSQKPGQGSWNEQFF.

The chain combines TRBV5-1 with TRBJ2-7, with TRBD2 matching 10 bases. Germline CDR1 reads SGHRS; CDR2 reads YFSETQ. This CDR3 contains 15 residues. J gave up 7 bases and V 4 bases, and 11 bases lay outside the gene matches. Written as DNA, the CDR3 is TGCGCCAGCAGCACCCTAGCGGGAGTTCCGGGGGAGCAGTACTTC. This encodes CASSTLAGVPGEQYF.

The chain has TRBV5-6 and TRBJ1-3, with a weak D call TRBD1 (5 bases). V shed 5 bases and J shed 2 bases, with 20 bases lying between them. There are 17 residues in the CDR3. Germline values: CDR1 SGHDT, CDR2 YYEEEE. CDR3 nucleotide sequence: TGTGCCAGCAGGAAACGCCTAGGGGATTTGGCTGGAAACACCATATATTTT. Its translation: CASRKRLGDLAGNTIYF. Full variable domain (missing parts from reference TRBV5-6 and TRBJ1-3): DAGVTQSPTHLIKTRGQQVTLRCSPKSGHDTVSWYQQALGQGPQFIFQYYEEEERQRGNFPDRFSGHQFPNYSSELNVNALLLGDSALYLCASRKRLGDLAGNTIYFGEGSWLTVV.

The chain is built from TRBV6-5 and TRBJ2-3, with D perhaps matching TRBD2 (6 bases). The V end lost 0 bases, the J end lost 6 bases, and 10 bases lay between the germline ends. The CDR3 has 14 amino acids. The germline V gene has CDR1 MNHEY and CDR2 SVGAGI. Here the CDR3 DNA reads TGTGCCAGCAGTTACTCGGCCGGGAGCGATACGCAGTATTTT. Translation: CASSYSAGSDTQYF.

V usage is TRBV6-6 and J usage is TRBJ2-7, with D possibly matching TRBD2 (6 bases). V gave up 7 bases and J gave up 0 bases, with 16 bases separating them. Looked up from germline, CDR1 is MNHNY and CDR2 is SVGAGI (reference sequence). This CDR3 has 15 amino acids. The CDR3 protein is CASTGVEAGSYEQYF. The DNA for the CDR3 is TGTGCCAGCACGGGGGTTGAGGCAGGCTCCTACGAGCAGTACTTC.

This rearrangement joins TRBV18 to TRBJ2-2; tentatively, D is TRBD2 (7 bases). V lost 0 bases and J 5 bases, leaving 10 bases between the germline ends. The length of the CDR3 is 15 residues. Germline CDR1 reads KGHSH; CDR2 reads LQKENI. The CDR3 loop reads CASSPPGGQTGELFF. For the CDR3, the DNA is TGTGCCAGCTCACCACCCGGGGGGCAGACCGGGGAGCTGTTTTTT.

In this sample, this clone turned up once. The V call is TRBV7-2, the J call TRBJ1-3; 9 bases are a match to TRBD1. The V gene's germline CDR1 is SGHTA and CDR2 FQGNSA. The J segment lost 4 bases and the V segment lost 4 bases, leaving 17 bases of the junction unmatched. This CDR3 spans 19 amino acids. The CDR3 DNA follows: TGTGCCAGCAGCTCCCCGAGCGGGACAGGGACATTCGCGGGAAACACCATATATTTT. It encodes CASSSPSGTGTFAGNTIYF. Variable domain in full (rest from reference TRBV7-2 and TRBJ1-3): GAGVSQSPSNKVTEKGKDVELRCDPISGHTALYWYRQSLGQGLEFLIYFQGNSAPDKSGLPSDRFSAERTGGSVSTLTIQRTQQEDSAVYLCASSSPSGTGTFAGNTIYFGEGSWLTVV.

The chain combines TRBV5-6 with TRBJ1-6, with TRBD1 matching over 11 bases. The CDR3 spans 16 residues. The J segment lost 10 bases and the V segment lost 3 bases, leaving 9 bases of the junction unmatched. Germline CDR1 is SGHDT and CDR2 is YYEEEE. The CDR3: CASSSLWTGGGSPLHF. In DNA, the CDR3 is TGTGCCAGCAGCTCTCTCTGGACAGGGGGCGGATCACCCCTCCACTTT.

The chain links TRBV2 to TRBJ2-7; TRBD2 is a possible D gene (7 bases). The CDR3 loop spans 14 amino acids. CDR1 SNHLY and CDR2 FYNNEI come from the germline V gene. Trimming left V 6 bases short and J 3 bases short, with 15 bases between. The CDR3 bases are TGTGCCAGCAGCCTCGGGGGGCGCGACTACGAGCAGTACTTC. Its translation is CASSLGGRDYEQYF.

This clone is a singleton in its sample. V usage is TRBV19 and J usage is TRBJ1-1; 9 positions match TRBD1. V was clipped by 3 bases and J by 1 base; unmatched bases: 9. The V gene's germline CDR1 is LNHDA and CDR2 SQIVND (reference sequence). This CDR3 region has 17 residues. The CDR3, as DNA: TGTGCCAGTAGTATTTCGGACAGGGGAGTTCGGAACACTGAAGCTTTCTTT. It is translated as CASSISDRGVRNTEAFF.

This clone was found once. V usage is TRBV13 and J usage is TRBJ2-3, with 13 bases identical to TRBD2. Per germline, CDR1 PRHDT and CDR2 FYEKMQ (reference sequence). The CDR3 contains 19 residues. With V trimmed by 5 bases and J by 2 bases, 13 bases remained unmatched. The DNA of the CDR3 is TGTGCCAGCAGCCTGGGACTAGCGGGACCCCAACTCCTCACAGATACGCAGTATTTT. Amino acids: CASSLGLAGPQLLTDTQYF.

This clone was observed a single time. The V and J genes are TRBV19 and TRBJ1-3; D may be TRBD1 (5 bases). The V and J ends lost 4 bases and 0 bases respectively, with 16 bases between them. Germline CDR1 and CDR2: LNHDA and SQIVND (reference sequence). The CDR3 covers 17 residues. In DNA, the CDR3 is TGTGCCAGTAGTAATCACGACAGAACGAGCTCTGGAAACACCATATATTTT. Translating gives CASSNHDRTSSGNTIYF.

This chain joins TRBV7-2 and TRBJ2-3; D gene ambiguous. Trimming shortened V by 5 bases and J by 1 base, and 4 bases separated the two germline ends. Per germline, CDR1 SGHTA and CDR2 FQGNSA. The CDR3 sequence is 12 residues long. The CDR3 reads CASSLRTDTQYF. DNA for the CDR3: TGTGCCAGCAGCCTACGCACAGATACGCAGTATTTT. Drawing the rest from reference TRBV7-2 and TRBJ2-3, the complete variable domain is GAGVSQSPSNKVTEKGKDVELRCDPISGHTALYWYRQSLGQGLEFLIYFQGNSAPDKSGLPSDRFSAERTGGSVSTLTIQRTQQEDSAVYLCASSLRTDTQYFGPGTRLTVL.